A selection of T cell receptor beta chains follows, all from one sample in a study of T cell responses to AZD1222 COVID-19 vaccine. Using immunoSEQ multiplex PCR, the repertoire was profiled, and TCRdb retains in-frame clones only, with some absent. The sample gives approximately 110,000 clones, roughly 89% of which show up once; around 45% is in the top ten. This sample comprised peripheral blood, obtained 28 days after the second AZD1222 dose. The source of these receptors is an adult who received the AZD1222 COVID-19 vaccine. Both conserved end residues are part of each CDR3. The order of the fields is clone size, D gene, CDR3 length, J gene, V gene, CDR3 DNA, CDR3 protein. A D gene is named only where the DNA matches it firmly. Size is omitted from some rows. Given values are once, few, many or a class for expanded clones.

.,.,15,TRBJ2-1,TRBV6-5,TGTGCCAGCAGTTCCCCCTTGGTTAGCTGGTATGAGCAGTTCTTC,CASSSPLVSWYEQFF
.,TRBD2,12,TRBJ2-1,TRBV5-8,TGTGCCAGCATCATGAATAGGGAGGGCCAGTTCTTC,CASIMNREGQFF
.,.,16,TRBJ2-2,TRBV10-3,TGTGCCATCAGTGAGTCGGTCAGTAGGAACACCGGGGAGCTGTTTTTT,CAISESVSRNTGELFF
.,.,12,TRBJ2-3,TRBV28,TGTGCCAGCAGTTTGAGGAAAGATACGCAGTATTTT,CASSLRKDTQYF
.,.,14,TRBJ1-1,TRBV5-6,TGTGCCAGCAGCTTTGGGCCCTCGGGGACTGAAGCTTTCTTT,CASSFGPSGTEAFF
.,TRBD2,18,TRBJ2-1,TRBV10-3,TGTGCCATCAGTGCCTCATCGGCTAGCGGGACACCAAGGGGTGAGCAGTTCTTC,CAISASSASGTPRGEQFF
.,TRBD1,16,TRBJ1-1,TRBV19,TGTGCCAGTAGTAGGCAGGGGGCTCTGAAGAACACTGAAGCTTTCTTT,CASSRQGALKNTEAFF
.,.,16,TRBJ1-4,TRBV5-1,TGCGCCAGCAGCTTGGGGACAGCGTCAACTAATGAAAAACTGTTTTTT,CASSLGTASTNEKLFF
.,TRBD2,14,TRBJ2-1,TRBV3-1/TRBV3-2,TGTGCCAGCAGTCCACTAGCGGGAGGATCTGAGCAGTTCTTC,CASSPLAGGSEQFF
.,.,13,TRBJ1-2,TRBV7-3,TGTGCCAGCAGCCCAAACAGGGTAGAAGGCTACACCTTC,CASSPNRVEGYTF
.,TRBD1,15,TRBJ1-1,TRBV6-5,TGTGCCAGCAGTTACTCGGACAGGGGGAAGACTGAAGCTTTCTTT,CASSYSDRGKTEAFF
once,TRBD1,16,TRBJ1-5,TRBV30,TGTGCCTGGAGTCAATCCCGGAACAGGGGATTTCAGCCCCAGCATTTT,CAWSQSRNRGFQPQHF
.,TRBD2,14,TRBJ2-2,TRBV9,TGTGCCAGCAGCCTTAGCGGGATCACCGGGGAGCTGTTTTTT,CASSLSGITGELFF
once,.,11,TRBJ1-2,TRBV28,TGTGCCAGCAGAATTAACTATGGCTACACCTTC,CASRINYGYTF
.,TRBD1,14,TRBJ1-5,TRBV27,TGTGCCAGCAGCCGGGGGACAGGTAAACAGCCCCAGCATTTT,CASSRGTGKQPQHF
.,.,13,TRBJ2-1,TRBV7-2,TGTGCCAGCAGCTCCCGCTCCTACAATGAGCAGTTCTTC,CASSSRSYNEQFF
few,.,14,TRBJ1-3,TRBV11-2,TGTGCCAGCAGCTCCAGACTCTCTGGAAACACCATATATTTT,CASSSRLSGNTIYF
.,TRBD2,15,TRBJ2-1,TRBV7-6,TGTGCCAGCAGCTCCCGCGGGAGCTCCTACAATGAGCAGTTCTTC,CASSSRGSSYNEQFF
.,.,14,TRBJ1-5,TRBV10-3,TGTGCCATCAGTGCAGGAGATAGCAATCAGCCCCAGCATTTT,CAISAGDSNQPQHF
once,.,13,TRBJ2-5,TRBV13,TGTGCCAGCAGCTTAGAGAGCCAAGAGACCCAGTACTTC,CASSLESQETQYF
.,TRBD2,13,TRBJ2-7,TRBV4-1,TGCGCCAGCAGCCCAGACGGGGGGTACGAGCAGTACTTC,CASSPDGGYEQYF
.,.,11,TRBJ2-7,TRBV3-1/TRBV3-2,TGTGCCAGCAGCCGTCCCGGGGAGCAGTACTTC,CASSRPGEQYF
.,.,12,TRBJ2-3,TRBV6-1,TGTGCCAGCAGTTCGCAGTCAGATACGCAGTATTTT,CASSSQSDTQYF
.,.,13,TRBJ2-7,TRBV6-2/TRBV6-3,TGTGCCAGCAGCCGGACAGCCCTCTACGAGCAGTACTTC,CASSRTALYEQYF
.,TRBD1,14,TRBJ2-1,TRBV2,TGTGCCAGCAGTGAAGGGGACAGATACAATGAGCAGTTCTTC,CASSEGDRYNEQFF
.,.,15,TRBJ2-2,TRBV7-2,TGTGCCAGCACCCCGTGGTCTAGCAGAACCGGGGAGCTGTTTTTT,CASTPWSSRTGELFF
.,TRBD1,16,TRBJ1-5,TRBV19,TGTGCCAGTAGTACCAGGGGGCGCGGAAGCAATCAGCCCCAGCATTTT,CASSTRGRGSNQPQHF
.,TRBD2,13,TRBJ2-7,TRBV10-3,TGTGCCATCAGAGCGGGAGGGACCTACGAGCAGTACTTC,CAIRAGGTYEQYF
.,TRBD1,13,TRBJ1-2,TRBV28,TGTGCCAGCAGAATCCAGGGGGTCGTAGGCTACACCTTC,CASRIQGVVGYTF
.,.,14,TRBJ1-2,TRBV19,TGTGCCAGCCGACCGAGTCCCGGGGGCTATGGCTACACCTTC,CASRPSPGGYGYTF
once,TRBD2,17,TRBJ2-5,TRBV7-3,TGTGCCAGCAGCTTGGGACTAGCGGGAGGGCCTGGAGAGACCCAGTACTTC,CASSLGLAGGPGETQYF
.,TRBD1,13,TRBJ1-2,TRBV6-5,TGTGCCAGCAGCAGACTGGGGACAGCACGGTGGGACTTC,CASSRLGTARWDF
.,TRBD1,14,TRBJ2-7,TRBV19,TGTGCCAGTAGTGTTCGACAGGGATCCTACGAGCAGTACTTC,CASSVRQGSYEQYF
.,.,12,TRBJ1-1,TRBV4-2,TGTGCCAGCAGCCAGATGACAGAGGAAGCTTTCTTT,CASSQMTEEAFF
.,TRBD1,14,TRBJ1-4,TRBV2,TGTGCCAGCACGGACAGGGCAACTAATGAAAAACTGTTTTTT,CASTDRATNEKLFF
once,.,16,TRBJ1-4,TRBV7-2,TGTGCCAGCAGCTTAGGTCTGTCGGGGCCTAATGAAAAACTGTTTTTT,CASSLGLSGPNEKLFF
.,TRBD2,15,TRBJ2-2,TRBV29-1,TGCAGCGTTGATTCGGGACTAGGATCGGCCGGGGAGCTGTTTTTT,CSVDSGLGSAGELFF
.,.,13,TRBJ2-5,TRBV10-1,TGCGCCAGCAGTGGGGGGAGCCAAGAGACCCAGTACTTC,CASSGGSQETQYF
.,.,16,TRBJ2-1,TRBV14,TGTGCCAGCAGCCAAGTGGGGGGCGCGTCCTACAATGAGCAGTTCTTC,CASSQVGGASYNEQFF
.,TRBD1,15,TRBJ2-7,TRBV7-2,TGTGCCAGCAGCGCTGAATGGACAGGGAGCGACGAGCAGTACTTC,CASSAEWTGSDEQYF
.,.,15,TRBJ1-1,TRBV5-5,TGTGCCAGCAGCTTGGGGGCCGGGGGGAACACTGAAGCTTTCTTT,CASSLGAGGNTEAFF
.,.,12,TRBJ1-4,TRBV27,TGTGCCACCCGGTCGGGGGGAGGTGGACTGTTTTTT,CATRSGGGGLFF
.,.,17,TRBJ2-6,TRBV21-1,.,CASSKARWGAGANVLTF
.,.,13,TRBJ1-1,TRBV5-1,TGCGCCAGCGGAGTGTCGGTAGGCACTGAAGCTTTCTTT,CASGVSVGTEAFF
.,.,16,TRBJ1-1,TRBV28,TGTGCCAGCAGTTTAAGGTCAGGGTTGGGGCCTGAACGTGCTTTCTTT,CASSLRSGLGPERAFF
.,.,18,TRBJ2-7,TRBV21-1,TGTGCCAGCAGCAAAGAGTTTAGTGTAAGCCGATACTCCTACGAGCAGTACTTC,CASSKEFSVSRYSYEQYF
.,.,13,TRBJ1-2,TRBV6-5,TGTGCCAGCAGTTACGGACATGGCTATGGCTACACCTTC,CASSYGHGYGYTF
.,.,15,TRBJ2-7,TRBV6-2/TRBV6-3,TGTGCCAGCAGTGATCTCTCACTAGCTTCCTACGAGCAGTACTTC,CASSDLSLASYEQYF
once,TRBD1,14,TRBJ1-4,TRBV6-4,TGTGCCAGCAGGACAGGGGCGTATGGTGAAAAACTGTTTTTT,CASRTGAYGEKLFF
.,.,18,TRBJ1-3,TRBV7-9,TGTGCCAGCAGCTTAGCGCCTATAGGGACCGGCTCTGGAAACACCATATATTTT,CASSLAPIGTGSGNTIYF